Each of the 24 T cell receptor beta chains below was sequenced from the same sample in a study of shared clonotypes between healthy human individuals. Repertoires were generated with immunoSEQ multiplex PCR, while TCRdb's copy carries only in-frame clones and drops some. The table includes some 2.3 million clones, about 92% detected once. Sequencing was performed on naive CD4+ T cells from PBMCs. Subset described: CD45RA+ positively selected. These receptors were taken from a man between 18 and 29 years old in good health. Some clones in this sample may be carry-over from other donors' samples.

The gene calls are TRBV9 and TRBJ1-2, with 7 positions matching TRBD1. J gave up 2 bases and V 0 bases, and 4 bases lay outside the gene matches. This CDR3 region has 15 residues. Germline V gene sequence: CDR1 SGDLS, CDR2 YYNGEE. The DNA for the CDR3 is TGTGCCAGCAGCGTAGGGGGACAGATCAACTATGGCTACACCTTC. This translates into CASSVGGQINYGYTF.

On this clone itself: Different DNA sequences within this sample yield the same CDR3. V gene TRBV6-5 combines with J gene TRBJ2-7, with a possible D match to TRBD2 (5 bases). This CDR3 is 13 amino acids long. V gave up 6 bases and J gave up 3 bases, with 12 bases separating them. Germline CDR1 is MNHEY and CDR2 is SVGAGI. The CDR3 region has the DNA TGTGCCAGCAGATCCCCCGGGGTCTACGAGCAGTACTTC. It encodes CASRSPGVYEQYF.

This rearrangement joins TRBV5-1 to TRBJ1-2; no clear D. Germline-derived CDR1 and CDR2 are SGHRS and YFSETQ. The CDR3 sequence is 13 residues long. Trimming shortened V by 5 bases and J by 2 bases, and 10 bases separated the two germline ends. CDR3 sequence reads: CASSIDKNYGYTF. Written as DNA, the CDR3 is TGCGCCAGCAGTATCGACAAGAACTATGGCTACACCTTC.

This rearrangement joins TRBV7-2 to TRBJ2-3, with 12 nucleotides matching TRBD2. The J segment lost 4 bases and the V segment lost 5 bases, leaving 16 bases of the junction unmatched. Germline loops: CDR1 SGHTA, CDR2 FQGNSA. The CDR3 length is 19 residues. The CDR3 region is CASSPRGLAGGPSADTQYF. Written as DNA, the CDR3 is TGTGCCAGCAGCCCCAGAGGGCTAGCGGGAGGGCCCTCGGCAGATACGCAGTATTTT.

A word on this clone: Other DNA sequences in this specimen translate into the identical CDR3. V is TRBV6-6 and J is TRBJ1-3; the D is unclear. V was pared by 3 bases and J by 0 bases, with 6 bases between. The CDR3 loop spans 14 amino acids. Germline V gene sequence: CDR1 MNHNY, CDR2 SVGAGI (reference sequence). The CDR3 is CASSYAGSGNTIYF. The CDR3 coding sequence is TGTGCCAGCAGTTATGCGGGCTCTGGAAACACCATATATTTT.

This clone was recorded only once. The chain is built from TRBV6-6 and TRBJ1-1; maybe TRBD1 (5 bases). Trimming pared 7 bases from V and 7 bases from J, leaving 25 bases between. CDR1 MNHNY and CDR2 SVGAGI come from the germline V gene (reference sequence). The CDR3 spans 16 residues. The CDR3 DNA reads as TGTGCCAGCACGGGGAGCCTCTCGGGACGCTTTAATGAAGCTTTCTTT. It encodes CASTGSLSGRFNEAFF.

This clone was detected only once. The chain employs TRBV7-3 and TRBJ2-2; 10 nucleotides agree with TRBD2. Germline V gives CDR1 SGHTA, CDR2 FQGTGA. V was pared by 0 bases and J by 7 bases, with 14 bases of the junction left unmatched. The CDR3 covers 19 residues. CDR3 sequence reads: CASSLTRGSGRAYGGELFF. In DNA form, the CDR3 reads TGTGCCAGCAGCTTAACGCGCGGCAGCGGGAGGGCCTACGGCGGGGAGCTGTTTTTT.

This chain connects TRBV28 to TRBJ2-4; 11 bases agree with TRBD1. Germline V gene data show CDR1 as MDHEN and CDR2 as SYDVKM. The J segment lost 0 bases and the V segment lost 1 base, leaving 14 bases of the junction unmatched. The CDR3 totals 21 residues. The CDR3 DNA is TGTGCCAGCAGTTTATTTATGGACAGGGGGCTAACACGAGGAGCCAAAAACATTCAGTACTTC. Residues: CASSLFMDRGLTRGAKNIQYF.

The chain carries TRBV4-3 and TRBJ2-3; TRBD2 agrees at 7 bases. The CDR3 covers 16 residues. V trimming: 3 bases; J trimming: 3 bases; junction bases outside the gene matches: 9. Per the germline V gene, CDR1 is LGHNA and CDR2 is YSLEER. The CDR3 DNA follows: TGCGCCAGCAGCCAGGAACTAGCGCTTCCTACAGATACGCAGTATTTT. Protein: CASSQELALPTDTQYF.

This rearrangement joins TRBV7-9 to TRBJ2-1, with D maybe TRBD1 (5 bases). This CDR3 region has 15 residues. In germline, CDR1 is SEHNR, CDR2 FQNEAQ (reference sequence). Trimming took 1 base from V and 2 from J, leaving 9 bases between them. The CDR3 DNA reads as TGTGCCAGCAGCTTAGTGGGGCGTACCTACAATGAGCAGTTCTTC. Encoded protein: CASSLVGRTYNEQFF.

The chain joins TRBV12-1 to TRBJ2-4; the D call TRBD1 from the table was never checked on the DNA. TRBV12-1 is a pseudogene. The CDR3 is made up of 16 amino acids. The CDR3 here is CASSFPQALAKNIQYF. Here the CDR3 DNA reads TGTGCCAGCAGCTTTCCACAGGCCTTAGCCAAAAACATTCAGTACTTC.

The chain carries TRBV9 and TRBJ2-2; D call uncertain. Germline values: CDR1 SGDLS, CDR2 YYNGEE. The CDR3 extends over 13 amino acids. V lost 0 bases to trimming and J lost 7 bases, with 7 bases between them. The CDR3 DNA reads TGTGCCAGCAGCGTAGTCCGCAACGGGGAGCTGTTTTTT. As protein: CASSVVRNGELFF.

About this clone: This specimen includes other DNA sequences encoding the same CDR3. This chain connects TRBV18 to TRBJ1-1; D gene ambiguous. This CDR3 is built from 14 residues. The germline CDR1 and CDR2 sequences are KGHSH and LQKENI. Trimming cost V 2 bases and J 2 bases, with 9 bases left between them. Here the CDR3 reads CASSPGVPNTEAFF. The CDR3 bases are TGTGCCAGCTCACCAGGGGTACCTAACACTGAAGCTTTCTTT.

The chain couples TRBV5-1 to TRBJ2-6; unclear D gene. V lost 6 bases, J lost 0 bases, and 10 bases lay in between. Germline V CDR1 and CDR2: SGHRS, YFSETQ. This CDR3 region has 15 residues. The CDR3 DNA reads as TGCGCCAGCACAAGGGAATCCTCTGGGGCCAACGTCCTGACTTTC. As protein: CASTRESSGANVLTF.

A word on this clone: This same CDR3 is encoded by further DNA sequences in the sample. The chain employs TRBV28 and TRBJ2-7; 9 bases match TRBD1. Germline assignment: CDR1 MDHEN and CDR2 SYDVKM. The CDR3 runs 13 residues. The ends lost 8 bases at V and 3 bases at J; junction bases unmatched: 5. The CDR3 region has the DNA TGTGCCAGCGGGCCGGGACAGGGCTACGAGCAGTACTTC. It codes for CASGPGQGYEQYF.

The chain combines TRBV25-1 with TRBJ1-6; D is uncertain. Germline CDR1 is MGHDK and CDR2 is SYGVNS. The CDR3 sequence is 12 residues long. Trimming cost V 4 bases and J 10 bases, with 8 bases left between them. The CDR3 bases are TGTGCCAGCAGTGCCCACTCGTCACCCCTCCACTTT. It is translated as CASSAHSSPLHF.

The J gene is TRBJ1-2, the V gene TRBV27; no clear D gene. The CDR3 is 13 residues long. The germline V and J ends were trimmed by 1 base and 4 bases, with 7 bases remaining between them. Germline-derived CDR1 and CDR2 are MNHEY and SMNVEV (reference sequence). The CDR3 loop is CASSLYSGYGYTF. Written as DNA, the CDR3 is TGTGCCAGCAGTTTATACAGTGGCTATGGCTACACCTTC.

The chain's CDR3 is CASSEAPYGSTSGANVLTF. In DNA, the CDR3 is TGTGCCAGCAGTGAAGCCCCGTATGGCTCAACCTCTGGGGCCAACGTCCTGACTTTC. The chain combines TRBV6-1 with TRBJ2-6; no clear D gene. Trimming removed 0 bases at V and 0 bases at J, with 15 bases between. The germline V gene has CDR1 MNHNS and CDR2 SASEGT. The CDR3 runs to 19 residues.

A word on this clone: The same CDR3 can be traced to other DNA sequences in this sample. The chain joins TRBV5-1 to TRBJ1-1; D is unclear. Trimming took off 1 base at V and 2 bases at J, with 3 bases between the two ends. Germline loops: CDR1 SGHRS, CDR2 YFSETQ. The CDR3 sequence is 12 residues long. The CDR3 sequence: CASSLTNTEAFF. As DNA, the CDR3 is TGCGCCAGCAGCTTGACAAACACTGAAGCTTTCTTT.

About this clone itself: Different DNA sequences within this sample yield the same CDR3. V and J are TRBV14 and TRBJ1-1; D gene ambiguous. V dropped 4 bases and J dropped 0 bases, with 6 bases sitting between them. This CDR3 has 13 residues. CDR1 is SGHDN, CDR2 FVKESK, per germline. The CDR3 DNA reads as TGTGCCAGCAGCCTCGGGTTGAACACTGAAGCTTTCTTT. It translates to CASSLGLNTEAFF.

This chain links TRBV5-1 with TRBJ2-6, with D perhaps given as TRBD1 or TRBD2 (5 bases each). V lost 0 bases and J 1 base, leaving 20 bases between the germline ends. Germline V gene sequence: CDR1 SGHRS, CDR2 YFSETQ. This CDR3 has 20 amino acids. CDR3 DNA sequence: TGCGCCAGCAGCTTGGCCTCCCCAGGGCGTGGGAGTTCTGGGGCCAACGTCCTGACTTTC. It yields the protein CASSLASPGRGSSGANVLTF.

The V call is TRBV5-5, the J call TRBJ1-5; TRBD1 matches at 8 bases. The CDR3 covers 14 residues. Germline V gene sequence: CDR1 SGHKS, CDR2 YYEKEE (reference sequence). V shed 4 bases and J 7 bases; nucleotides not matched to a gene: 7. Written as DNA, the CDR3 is TGTGCCAGCAGCGCTCAGACAGGGGACCAGCCCCAGCATTTT. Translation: CASSAQTGDQPQHF.

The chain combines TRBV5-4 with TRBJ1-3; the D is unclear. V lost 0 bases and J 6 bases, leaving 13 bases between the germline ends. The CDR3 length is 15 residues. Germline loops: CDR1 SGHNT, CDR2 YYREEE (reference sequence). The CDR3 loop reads CASSLARGVPNTIYF. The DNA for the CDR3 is TGTGCCAGCAGCTTGGCCCGCGGGGTGCCAAACACCATATATTTT. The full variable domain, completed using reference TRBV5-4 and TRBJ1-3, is ETGVTQSPTHLIKTRGQQVTLRCSSQSGHNTVSWYQQALGQGPQFIFQYYREEENGRGNFPPRFSGLQFPNYSSELNVNALELDDSALYLCASSLARGVPNTIYFGEGSWLTVV.

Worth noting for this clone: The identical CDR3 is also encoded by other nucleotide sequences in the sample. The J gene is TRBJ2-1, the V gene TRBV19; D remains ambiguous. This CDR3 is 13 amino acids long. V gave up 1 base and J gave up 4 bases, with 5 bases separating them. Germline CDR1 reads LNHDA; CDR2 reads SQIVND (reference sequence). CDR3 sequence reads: CASSIGPYNEQFF. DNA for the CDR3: TGTGCCAGTAGTATAGGACCTTACAATGAGCAGTTCTTC.